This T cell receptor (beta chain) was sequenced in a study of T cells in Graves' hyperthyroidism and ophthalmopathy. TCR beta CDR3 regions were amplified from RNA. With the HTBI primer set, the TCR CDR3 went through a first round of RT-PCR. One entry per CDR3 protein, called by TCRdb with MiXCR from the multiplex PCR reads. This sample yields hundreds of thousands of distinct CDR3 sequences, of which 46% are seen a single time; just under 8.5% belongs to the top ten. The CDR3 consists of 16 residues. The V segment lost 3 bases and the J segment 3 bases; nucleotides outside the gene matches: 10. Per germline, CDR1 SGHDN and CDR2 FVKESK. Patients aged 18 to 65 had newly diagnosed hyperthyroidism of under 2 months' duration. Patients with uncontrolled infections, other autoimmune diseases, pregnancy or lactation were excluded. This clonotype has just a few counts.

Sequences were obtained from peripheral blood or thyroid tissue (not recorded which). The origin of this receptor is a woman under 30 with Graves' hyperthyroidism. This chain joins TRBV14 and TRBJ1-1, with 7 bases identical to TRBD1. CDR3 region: CASSQGSQGFHTEAFF. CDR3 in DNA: TGTGCCAGCAGCCAGGGTTCACAGGGGTTCCACACTGAAGCTTTCTTT.